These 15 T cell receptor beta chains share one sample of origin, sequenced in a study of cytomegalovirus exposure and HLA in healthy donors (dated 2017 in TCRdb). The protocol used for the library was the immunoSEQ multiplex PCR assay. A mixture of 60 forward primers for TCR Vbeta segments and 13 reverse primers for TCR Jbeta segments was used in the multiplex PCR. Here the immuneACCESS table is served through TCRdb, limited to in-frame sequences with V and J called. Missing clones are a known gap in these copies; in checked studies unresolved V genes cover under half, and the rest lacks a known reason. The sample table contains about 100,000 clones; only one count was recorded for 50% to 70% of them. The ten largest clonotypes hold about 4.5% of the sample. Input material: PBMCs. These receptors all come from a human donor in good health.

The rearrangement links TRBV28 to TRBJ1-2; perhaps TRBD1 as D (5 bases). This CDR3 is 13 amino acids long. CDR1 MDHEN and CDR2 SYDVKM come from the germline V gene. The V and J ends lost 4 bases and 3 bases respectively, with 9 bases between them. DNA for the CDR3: TGTGCCAGCAGTTCCGCAGGGCACTATGGCTACACCTTC. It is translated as CASSSAGHYGYTF.

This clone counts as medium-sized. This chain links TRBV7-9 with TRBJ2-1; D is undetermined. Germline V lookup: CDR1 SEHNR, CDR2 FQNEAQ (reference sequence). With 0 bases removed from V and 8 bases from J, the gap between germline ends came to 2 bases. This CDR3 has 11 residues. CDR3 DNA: TGTGCCAGCAGCTTAGCCTATGAGCAGTTCTTC. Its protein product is CASSLAYEQFF. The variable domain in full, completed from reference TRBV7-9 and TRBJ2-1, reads DTGVSQNPRHKITKRGQNVTFRCDPISEHNRLYWYRQTLGQGPEFLTYFQNEAQLEKSRLLSDRFSAERPKGSFSTLEIQRTEQGDSAMYLCASSLAYEQFFGPGTRLTVL.

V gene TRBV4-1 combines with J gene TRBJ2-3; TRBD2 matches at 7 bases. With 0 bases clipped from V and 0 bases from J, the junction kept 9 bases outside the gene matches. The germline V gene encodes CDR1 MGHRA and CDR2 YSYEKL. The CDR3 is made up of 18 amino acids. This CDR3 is CASSQESFGGRSTDTQYF. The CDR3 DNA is TGCGCCAGCAGCCAAGAATCATTCGGGGGGAGGAGCACAGATACGCAGTATTTT.

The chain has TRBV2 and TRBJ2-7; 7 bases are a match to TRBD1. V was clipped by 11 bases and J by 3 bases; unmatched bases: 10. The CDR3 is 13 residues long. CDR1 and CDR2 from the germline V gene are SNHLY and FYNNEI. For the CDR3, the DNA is TGTGCCGGCGGCGGACAGGCCTTCTACGAGCAGTACTTC. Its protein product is CAGGGQAFYEQYF.

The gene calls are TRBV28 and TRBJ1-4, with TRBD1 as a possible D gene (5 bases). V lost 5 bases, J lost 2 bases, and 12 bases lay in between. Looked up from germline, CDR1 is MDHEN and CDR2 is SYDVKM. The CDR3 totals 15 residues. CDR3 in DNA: TGTGCCAGCAGTCTACTCAGGGATACTAATGAAAAACTGTTTTTT. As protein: CASSLLRDTNEKLFF.

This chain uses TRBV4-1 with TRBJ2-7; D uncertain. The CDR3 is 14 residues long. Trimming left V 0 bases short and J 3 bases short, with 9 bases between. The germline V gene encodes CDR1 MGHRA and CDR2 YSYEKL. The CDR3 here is CASSQDPFFYEQYF. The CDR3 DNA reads TGCGCCAGCAGCCAAGATCCGTTTTTCTACGAGCAGTACTTC.

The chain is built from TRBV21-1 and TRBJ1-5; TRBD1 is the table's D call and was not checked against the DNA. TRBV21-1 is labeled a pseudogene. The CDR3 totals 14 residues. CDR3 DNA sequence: TGTGCCAGCAGCAGACCAGGGGACAATCAGCCCCAGCATTTT. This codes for CASSRPGDNQPQHF.

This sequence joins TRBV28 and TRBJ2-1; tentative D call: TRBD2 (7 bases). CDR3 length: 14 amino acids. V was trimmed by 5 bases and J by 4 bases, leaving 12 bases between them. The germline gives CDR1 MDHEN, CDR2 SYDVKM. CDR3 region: CASSPRGAYNEQFF. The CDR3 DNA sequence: TGTGCCAGCAGTCCCCGGGGGGCGTACAATGAGCAGTTCTTC.

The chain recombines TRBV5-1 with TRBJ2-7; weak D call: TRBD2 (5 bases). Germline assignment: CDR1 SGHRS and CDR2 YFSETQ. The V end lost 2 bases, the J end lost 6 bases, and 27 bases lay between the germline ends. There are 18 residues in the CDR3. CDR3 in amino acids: CASSLGVNGRPLEGEQYF. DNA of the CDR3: TGCGCCAGCAGCTTAGGTGTGAATGGACGCCCGCTTGAGGGCGAGCAGTACTTC.

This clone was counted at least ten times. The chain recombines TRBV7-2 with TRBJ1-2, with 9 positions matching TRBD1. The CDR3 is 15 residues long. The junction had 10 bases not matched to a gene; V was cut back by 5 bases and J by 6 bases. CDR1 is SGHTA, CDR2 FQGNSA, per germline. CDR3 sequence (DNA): TGTGCCAGCAGCCCTGGGACAGGGATTGATCATGGCTACACCTTC. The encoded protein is CASSPGTGIDHGYTF.

This CDR3 reads CASSSPTGAGYNEQFF. The DNA for the CDR3 is TGTGCCAGCAGTTCCCCAACAGGGGCGGGATACAATGAGCAGTTCTTC. The gene calls are TRBV27 and TRBJ2-1, with D perhaps TRBD1 (7 bases). The V gene lost 4 bases and the J gene lost 4 bases, with 17 bases spanning the gap. The CDR3 spans 16 residues. Germline values: CDR1 MNHEY, CDR2 SMNVEV (reference sequence).

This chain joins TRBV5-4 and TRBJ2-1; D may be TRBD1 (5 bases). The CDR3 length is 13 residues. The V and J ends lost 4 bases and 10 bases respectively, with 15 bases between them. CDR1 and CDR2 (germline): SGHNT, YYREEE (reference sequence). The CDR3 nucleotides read TGTGCCAGCAGCCCTACAGGTTACTCCGAGCAGTTCTTC. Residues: CASSPTGYSEQFF.

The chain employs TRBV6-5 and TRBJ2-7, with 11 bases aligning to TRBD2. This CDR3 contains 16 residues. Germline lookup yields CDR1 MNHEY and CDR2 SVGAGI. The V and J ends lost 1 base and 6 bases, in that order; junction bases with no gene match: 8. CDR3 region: CASSYLAGGPLGEQYF. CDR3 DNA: TGTGCCAGCAGTTACTTAGCGGGAGGGCCGTTAGGCGAGCAGTACTTC.

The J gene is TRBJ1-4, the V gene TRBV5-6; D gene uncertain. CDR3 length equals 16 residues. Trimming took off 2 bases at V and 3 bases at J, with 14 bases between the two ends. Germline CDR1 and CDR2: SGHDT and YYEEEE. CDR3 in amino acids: CASSFRLTASNEKLFF. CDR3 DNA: TGTGCCAGCAGCTTCCGTCTGACTGCCTCTAATGAAAAACTGTTTTTT.

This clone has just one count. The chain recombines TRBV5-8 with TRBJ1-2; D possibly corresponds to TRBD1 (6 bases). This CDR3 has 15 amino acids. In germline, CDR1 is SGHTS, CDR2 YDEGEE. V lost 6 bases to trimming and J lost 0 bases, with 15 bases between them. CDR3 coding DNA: TGTGCCAGCACTAGGACAGTCCCTGCTAACTATGGCTACACCTTC. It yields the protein CASTRTVPANYGYTF.